Here is one TCR beta chain with its context. Its antigen is undetermined. The source of the sample is a study of response to subunit inactivated influenza vaccine. TCRdb reprocessed the RT-PCR reads with MiXCR, giving one entry per CDR3 protein. The sample has 800,000 to 1,000,000 distinct CDR3 sequences; 20% to 25% are singletons. Study-wide results and caveats: After each seasonal influenza vaccination, few new T cells are recruited, the authors suggested.

The receptor was derived from a man aged 50-59 years who received an inactivated influenza vaccine. The sample in question was PBMCs from blood, obtained 4 to 6 days after vaccination.

CDR3: CASSEAKDRDRYEQYF. The CDR3 DNA follows: TGTGCCAGCAGTGAAGCAAAGGACCGGGATCGATACGAGCAGTACTTC. This chain joins TRBV2 and TRBJ2-7; tentatively, D is TRBD2 (5 bases). Germline values: CDR1 SNHLY, CDR2 FYNNEI. The CDR3 is 16 amino acids. Trimming shortened V by 0 bases and J by 4 bases, and 16 bases separated the two germline ends.